One T cell receptor (beta chain) is described in this entry. The data were taken from a study of Ad26.COV2.S vaccination and SARS-CoV-2 variants. The germline V gene has CDR1 SNHLY and CDR2 FYNNEI. This CDR3 is 15 amino acids long. V was shortened by 1 base and J by 9 bases, with 16 bases between the two germline ends. The repertoire was sequenced with immunoSEQ multiplex PCR; TCRdb's copy has only in-frame clones and lacks some. Found here are about 350,000 clones, about 90% of them singletons; the top ten hold roughly 3.9%. This clonotype was obtained from a human donor who had recovered from COVID-19. This specimen consisted of peripheral blood, obtained after recovery from COVID-19. This rearrangement joins TRBV2 to TRBJ2-1, with no clear D. The CDR3: CASSEGSQSRAEQFF. CDR3 nucleotides: TGTGCCAGCAGTGAAGGGTCACAGTCCCGCGCTGAGCAGTTCTTC.